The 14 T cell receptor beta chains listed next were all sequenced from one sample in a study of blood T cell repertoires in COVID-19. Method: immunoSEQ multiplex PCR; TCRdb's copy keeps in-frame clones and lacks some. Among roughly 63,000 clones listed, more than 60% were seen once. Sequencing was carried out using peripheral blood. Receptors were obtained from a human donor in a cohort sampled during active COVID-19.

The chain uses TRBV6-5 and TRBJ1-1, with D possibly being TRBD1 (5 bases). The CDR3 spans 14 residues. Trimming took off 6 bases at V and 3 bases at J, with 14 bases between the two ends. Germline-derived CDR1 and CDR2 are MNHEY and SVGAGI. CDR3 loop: CASSFLGADTEAFF. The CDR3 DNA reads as TGTGCCAGCAGCTTTTTAGGGGCTGACACTGAAGCTTTCTTT.

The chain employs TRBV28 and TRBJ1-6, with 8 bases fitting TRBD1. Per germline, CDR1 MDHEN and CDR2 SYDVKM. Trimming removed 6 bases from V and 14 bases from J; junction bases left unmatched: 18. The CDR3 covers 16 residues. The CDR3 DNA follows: TGTGCCAGCAGCCGAGAGAGGTCAGGGGGCCTCAAGACCCTCCACTTT. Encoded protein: CASSRERSGGLKTLHF.

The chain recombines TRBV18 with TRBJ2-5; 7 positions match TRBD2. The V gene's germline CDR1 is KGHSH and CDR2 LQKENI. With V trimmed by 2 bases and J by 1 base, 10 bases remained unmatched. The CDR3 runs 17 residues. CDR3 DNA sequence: TGTGCCAGCTCACCAAAATTAATGGCTAGCGGCCAAGAGACCCAGTACTTC. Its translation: CASSPKLMASGQETQYF.

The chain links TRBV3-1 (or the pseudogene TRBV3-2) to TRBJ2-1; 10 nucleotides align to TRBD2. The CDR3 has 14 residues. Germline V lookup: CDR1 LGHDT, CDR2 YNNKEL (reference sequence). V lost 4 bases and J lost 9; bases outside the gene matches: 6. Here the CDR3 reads CASSPSWTSGEQFF. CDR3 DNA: TGTGCCAGCAGCCCATCCTGGACTAGCGGTGAGCAGTTCTTC.

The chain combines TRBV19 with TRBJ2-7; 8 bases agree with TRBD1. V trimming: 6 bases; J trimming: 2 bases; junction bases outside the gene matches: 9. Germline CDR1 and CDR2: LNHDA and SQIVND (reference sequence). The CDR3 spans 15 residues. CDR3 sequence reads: CASSPRQGTAYEQYF. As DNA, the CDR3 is TGTGCCAGTAGCCCGAGACAGGGGACAGCCTACGAGCAGTACTTC.

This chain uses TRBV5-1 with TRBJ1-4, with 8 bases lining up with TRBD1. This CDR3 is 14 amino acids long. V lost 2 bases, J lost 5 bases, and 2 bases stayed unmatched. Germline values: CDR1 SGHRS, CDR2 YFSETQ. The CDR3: CASSFQGANEKLFF. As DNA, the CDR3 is TGCGCCAGCAGCTTCCAGGGGGCGAATGAAAAACTGTTTTTT.

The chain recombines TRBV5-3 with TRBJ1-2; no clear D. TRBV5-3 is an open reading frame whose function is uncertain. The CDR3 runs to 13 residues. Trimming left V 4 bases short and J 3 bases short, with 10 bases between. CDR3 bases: TGTGCCAGAAGCATGACCGGGTACTATGGCTACACCTTC. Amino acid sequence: CARSMTGYYGYTF.

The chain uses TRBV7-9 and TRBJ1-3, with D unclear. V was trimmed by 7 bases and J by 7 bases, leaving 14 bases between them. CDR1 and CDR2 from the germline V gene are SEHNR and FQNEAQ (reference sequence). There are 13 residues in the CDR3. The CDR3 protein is CASIGTVLNTIYF. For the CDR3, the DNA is TGTGCCAGCATCGGTACAGTGTTGAACACCATATATTTT.

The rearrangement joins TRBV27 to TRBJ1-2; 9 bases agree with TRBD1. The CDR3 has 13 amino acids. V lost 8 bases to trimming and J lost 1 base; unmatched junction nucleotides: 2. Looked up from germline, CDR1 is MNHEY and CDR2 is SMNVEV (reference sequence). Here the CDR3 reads CASWGQGNYGYTF. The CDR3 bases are TGTGCCAGCTGGGGACAGGGTAACTATGGCTACACCTTC.

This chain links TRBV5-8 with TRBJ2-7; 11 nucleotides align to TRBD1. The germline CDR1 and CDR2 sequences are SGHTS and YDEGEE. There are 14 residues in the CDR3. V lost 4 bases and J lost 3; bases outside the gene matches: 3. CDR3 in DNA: TGTGCCAGCAGCCGAGGGACAGGGGGCTACGAGCAGTACTTC. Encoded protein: CASSRGTGGYEQYF.

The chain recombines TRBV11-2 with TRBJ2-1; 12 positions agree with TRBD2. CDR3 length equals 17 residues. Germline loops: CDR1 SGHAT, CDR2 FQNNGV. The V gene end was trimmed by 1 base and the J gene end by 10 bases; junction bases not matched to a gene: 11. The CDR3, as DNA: TGTGCCAGCAGCTTAGCTAGCGGGAGGGCCGCGGCGGTCGAGCAGTTCTTC. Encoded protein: CASSLASGRAAAVEQFF. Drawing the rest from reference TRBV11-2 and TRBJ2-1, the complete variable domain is EAGVAQSPRYKIIEKRQSVAFWCNPISGHATLYWYQQILGQGPKLLIQFQNNGVVDDSQLPKDRFSAERLKGVDSTLKIQPAKLEDSAVYLCASSLASGRAAAVEQFFGPGTRLTVL.

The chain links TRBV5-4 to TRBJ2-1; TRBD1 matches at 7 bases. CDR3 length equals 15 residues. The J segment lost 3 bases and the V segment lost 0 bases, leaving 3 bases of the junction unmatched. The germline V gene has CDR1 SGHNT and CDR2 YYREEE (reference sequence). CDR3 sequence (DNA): TGTGCCAGCAGCTTGGGACAGGGCGTCTACAATGAGCAGTTCTTC. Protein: CASSLGQGVYNEQFF.

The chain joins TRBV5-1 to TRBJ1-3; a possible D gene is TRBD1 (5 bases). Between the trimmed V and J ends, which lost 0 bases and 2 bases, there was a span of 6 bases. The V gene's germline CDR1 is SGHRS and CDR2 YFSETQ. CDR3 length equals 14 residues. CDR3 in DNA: TGCGCCAGCAGCTTGGAACAGGCTGGAAACACCATATATTTT. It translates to CASSLEQAGNTIYF.

CDR3 region: CASSLSSGGGYTF. CDR3 in DNA: TGTGCCAGCAGTTTGAGTTCAGGGGGAGGCTACACCTTC. This chain joins TRBV12-3 or TRBV12-4 and TRBJ1-2; 7 bases line up with TRBD1. The ends lost 3 bases at V and 8 bases at J; junction bases unmatched: 6. This CDR3 is built from 13 residues.